These T cell receptor beta chains were read from a single sample in a study of regulatory T cells in long-lasting Graves disease. TCRdb independently ran MiXCR on the multiplex PCR reads; one entry per CDR3 protein. The sample records around 500,000 distinct CDR3 sequences, about 15% being singletons. This sample also appeared in a second study, on T cells in Graves' hyperthyroidism and ophthalmopathy.

The source material was peripheral blood mononuclear cells (PBMCs), sampled at new diagnosis, from a patient treated with antithyroid drugs. Source of these receptors: a woman between 40 and 65 years old with Graves disease. Both conserved end residues are part of each CDR3. Each record gives: clone size, V gene, J gene, D gene, CDR3 DNA, CDR3 protein. D genes are given only for firm matches. The size of a clone is reported for some rows only, either as once, few or many, or as a class for expanded clones.

>many|TRBV19|TRBJ1-1|NA
TGTGCCAGTAGTATGGGGGTCAGGGTCGCTGAAGCTTTCTTT
CASSMGVRVAEAFF
>NA|TRBV5-1|TRBJ1-1|NA
TGCGCCAGCAGCCTAAACAGGGATTGGACTGAAGCTTTCTTT
CASSLNRDWTEAFF
>NA|TRBV7-9|TRBJ1-2|NA
TGTGCCAGCAGCTCGGGGTACCAAACAGGTGGTAGTGGCTACACCTTC
CASSSGYQTGGSGYTF
>many|TRBV6-9|TRBJ1-1|TRBD1
TGTGCCAGCAGTTCGGGACAGAGCTTCATGAACACTGAAGCTTTCTTT
CASSSGQSFMNTEAFF
>many|TRBV20-1|TRBJ2-1|NA
TGCAGTGCTGAAGCGGGTCTTGCCTCTTACAATGAGCAGTTCTTC
CSAEAGLASYNEQFF
>many|TRBV28|TRBJ2-5|NA
TGTGCCAGCAGTTTGGGAAGGACTGTGTACTTC
CASSLGRTVYF
>NA|TRBV15|TRBJ2-3|NA
TGTGCCACCAGCAGAGATCTACGAGATACGCAGTATTTT
CATSRDLRDTQYF
>many|TRBV3-1|TRBJ1-2|NA
TGTGCCAGCAGCTCGGGGGTAACTGGCTACACCTTC
CASSSGVTGYTF
>NA|TRBV7-2|TRBJ1-2|NA
TGTGCCAGCAGCTTGGACACAAAGAACTACACCTTC
CASSLDTKNYTF
>NA|TRBV20-1|TRBJ1-4|NA
TGCAGTGCTTCCCACAGGGAGGGTGGTGAAAAACTGTTTTTT
CSASHREGGEKLFF
>many|TRBV11-2|TRBJ2-7|NA
TGTGCCAGCAGAGATAGGGGACGAGAGCAGTACTTC
CASRDRGREQYF
>few|TRBV29-1|TRBJ1-3|NA
TGCAGCGTTTTGGACAGTAGCTCTGGAAACACCATATATTTT
CSVLDSSSGNTIYF
>many|TRBV18|TRBJ2-4|NA
TGTGCCAGCTCGGGCGGGGACGGGAACATTCAGTACTTC
CASSGGDGNIQYF
>few|TRBV6-2/TRBV6-3|TRBJ2-3|NA
TGTGCCAGCAGTTACTCTACGAGACTCTTCACAGATACGCAGTATTTT
CASSYSTRLFTDTQYF
>few|TRBV3-1|TRBJ1-2|TRBD1
TGTGCCAGCAGCCCCATTGCCCGTCGGACAGGGAACAACTATGGCTACACCTTC
CASSPIARRTGNNYGYTF
>NA|TRBV19|TRBJ1-5|NA
TGTGCCAGTAGCCCAGTCGGGGGTATAACCAATCAGCCCCAGCATTTT
CASSPVGGITNQPQHF
>many|TRBV12-3/TRBV12-4|TRBJ1-2|TRBD1
TGTGCCAGCAGTGGCCAGAGCAGGGGGCGCGTCTATGGCTACACCTTC
CASSGQSRGRVYGYTF
>few|TRBV4-1|TRBJ2-5|NA
TGCGCCAGCAGCCAAGATGAGCAGGGGAGGATGAGGCAAGAGACCCAGTACTTC
CASSQDEQGRMRQETQYF
>NA|TRBV7-9|TRBJ2-1|NA
TGTGCCAGCAGACCTGGGGGGATCAATGAGCAGTTCTTC
CASRPGGINEQFF
>NA|TRBV5-1|TRBJ2-1|NA
TGCGCCAGCAGCCCGAATGTAGGTCACAATGAGCAGTTCTTC
CASSPNVGHNEQFF
>many|TRBV6-1|TRBJ1-1|NA
TGTGCCAACTCGACAGGAAACACTGAAGCTTTCTTT
CANSTGNTEAFF
>NA|TRBV12-3/TRBV12-4|TRBJ1-5|NA
TGTGCCAGCAGTTTAGTTTCCAGCAATGATCAGCCCCAGCATTTT
CASSLVSSNDQPQHF
>few|TRBV2|TRBJ1-5|NA
TGTGCCAGCAGCCAACACCCGGGGGCGCCCCAGCATTTT
CASSQHPGAPQHF
>many|TRBV3-1|TRBJ1-6|NA
TGTGCCAGCAGCCGGGCAGGGGATAATTCACCCCTCCACTTT
CASSRAGDNSPLHF
>many|TRBV11-2|TRBJ2-1|TRBD2
TGTGCCAGCAGCTTAGAGCGGCGGGGGGGACTCCCTGATGAGCAGTTCTTC
CASSLERRGGLPDEQFF
>NA|TRBV4-2|TRBJ2-5|NA
TGTGCCAGCAGCCAGTTTCGACTAGGCCAAGAGACCCAGTACTTC
CASSQFRLGQETQYF
>few|TRBV7-6|TRBJ1-1|NA
TGTGCCAGCAGCTTAGGATTGGAGAAGAACACTGAAGCTTTCTTT
CASSLGLEKNTEAFF
>many|TRBV2|TRBJ1-6|NA
TGTGCCAGCAGCGTGACGAGGACAGCCGATTCACCCCTCCACTTT
CASSVTRTADSPLHF
>NA|TRBV19|TRBJ1-2|TRBD1
TGTGCCAGTGTCCGAGGCCAGGGGGCGATTCATGGCTACACCTTC
CASVRGQGAIHGYTF
>few|TRBV7-9|TRBJ2-2|NA
TGTGCCAGCAGCTTAGTGGCGGGACCGAAGGCGGCCGGGGAGCTGTTTTTT
CASSLVAGPKAAGELFF
>many|TRBV7-2|TRBJ1-3|TRBD1
TGTGCCAGCAGCCGGGACAGTGCTCCCCCGAAGTATTTT
CASSRDSAPPKYF
>NA|TRBV12-3/TRBV12-4|TRBJ1-6|NA
TGTGCCAGCGGCCTTAGTGAGTCGGGGTATTCACCCCTCCACTTT
CASGLSESGYSPLHF
>many|TRBV5-1|TRBJ1-1|NA
TGCGCCAGCAGCTTCCGGGAGGTACTACCTCACACTGAAGCTTTCTTT
CASSFREVLPHTEAFF
>many|TRBV3-1|TRBJ1-2|NA
TGTGCCAGCAGCCAAGTAAGGAACGGCTACACCTTC
CASSQVRNGYTF
>NA|TRBV30|TRBJ2-1|NA
TGTGCCTGGGGTGTGTCAGGAGGTGAGCAGTTCTTC
CAWGVSGGEQFF
>many|TRBV7-8|TRBJ2-1|TRBD2
TGTGCCAGCAGCTTAGGTGCCATGGGCGGGGGGAAGTACAATGAGCAGTTCTTC
CASSLGAMGGGKYNEQFF
>many|TRBV3-1|TRBJ2-4|NA
TGTGCCAGCAGCCAAGATATCCAGGACCATTCAGTATACTTC
CASSQDIQDHSVYF
>many|TRBV7-3|TRBJ1-1|NA
TGTGCCAGCAGCTTAGATGGTGTGAACACTGAAGCTTTCTTT
CASSLDGVNTEAFF
>few|TRBV7-9|TRBJ2-3|NA
TGTGCCAGCAGCTTAGGGGGTATAGGGGGTGGGCCCACAGATACGCAGTATTTT
CASSLGGIGGGPTDTQYF
>many|TRBV28|TRBJ1-2|NA
TGTGCCAGCAGTTTCCCCGTTCGACCCGGCCGCTATGGCTACACCTTC
CASSFPVRPGRYGYTF
>NA|TRBV7-2|TRBJ2-2|TRBD2
TGTGCCAGCAGCTTCAGCGGGGGGGGGACCGGGGAGCCGTTTTTT
CASSFSGGGTGEPFF
>many|TRBV5-1|TRBJ1-4|NA
TGCGCCAGCAGCCCGACGACCTTTGCGGCTAATGAAAAACTGTTTTTT
CASSPTTFAANEKLFF
>NA|TRBV4-1|TRBJ2-5|TRBD1
TGCGCCAGCAGCCCAGGGGGACAACCAAGAGAGACCCAGTACTTC
CASSPGGQPRETQYF
>many|TRBV27|TRBJ2-7|NA
TGTGCCAGCAGTTCCCCGGGCCTATCCTCCTACGAGCAGTACTTC
CASSSPGLSSYEQYF
>NA|TRBV11-3|TRBJ2-5|NA
TGTGCCAGCAGCTCGGGACTCCAGGGGGAGACCCAGTACTTC
CASSSGLQGETQYF
>many|TRBV5-1|TRBJ1-5|NA
TGCGCCAGCAGCTTGGAAGGGACCTTAAATCAGCCCCAGCATTTT
CASSLEGTLNQPQHF
>many|TRBV29-1|TRBJ1-1|TRBD1
TGCAGCGTTGACAGGGGGACTGAAGCTTTCTTT
CSVDRGTEAFF
>many|TRBV7-3|TRBJ2-7|NA
TGTGCCAGCAGCCCCAGACAGGACTCCGGCGAGCAGTACTTC
CASSPRQDSGEQYF